The clone carrying this T cell receptor beta chain appeared once. Antigen unknown. This sample was taken from a study of identical twins. General study results and limits: Conclusions were drawn cross-sectionally by statistical analysis, without following the same donors. Insertion counts were lower in abundant cord blood beta clonotypes, a trend that memory repertoires did not show.

Every donor was a healthy Caucasian. TCRdb used MiXCR to reprocess the 5' RACE reads, holding one entry per CDR3 protein. Found here are approximately 620,000 distinct CDR3 sequences, over 8.5% of them singletons; the top ten hold 0.98%. These data also featured in a second study, about yellow fever vaccine responses in identical twins. That publication notes: Reportedly, the response of twins' T cells to the vaccine seemed partly convergent, partly personalized.

The sequencing input was PBMCs. The receptor comes from a woman aged 18 to 35 in good health.

The CDR3 loop reads CASSSSGTVYNEQFF. In nucleotides, the CDR3 is TGTGCCAGCAGCTCTAGTGGTACGGTATACAATGAGCAGTTCTTC. This chain joins TRBV7-8 and TRBJ2-1; D is ambiguous. Germline-derived CDR1 and CDR2 are SGHVS and FQNEAQ. The CDR3 extends over 15 amino acids. V lost 4 bases to trimming and J lost 4 bases, with 14 bases between them.